These 8 T cell receptor beta chains were sequenced from one sample in a study of read filtering for tumor transcriptome and immune sequencing. The library was built from roughly 400 ng RNA with molecular barcoded adaptors for alpha/delta and beta/gamma chains. One entry per CDR3 protein, called by TCRdb with MiXCR from the reads. Of around 65,000 distinct CDR3 sequences listed, around a fifth are singletons. The sample comprised a population of CD138-negative cells sorted from bone marrow. The receptors were sampled from a donor over 35 with multiple myeloma.

This clonotype has ten or more counts. The chain couples TRBV12-3 or TRBV12-4 to TRBJ1-1; D perhaps matches TRBD1 (5 bases). V gave up 6 bases and J gave up 4 bases, with 12 bases separating them. The CDR3 extends over 13 amino acids. As DNA, the CDR3 is TGTGCCAGCAGCCTTGGGGGGTTCACTGAAGCTTTCTTT. It translates to CASSLGGFTEAFF.

In this sample, this clonotype turned up many times. The gene calls are TRBV7-8 and TRBJ1-1; D gene unclear. The CDR3 has 13 residues. Trimming took 4 bases from V and 5 from J, leaving 11 bases between them. The germline V gene has CDR1 SGHVS and CDR2 FQNEAQ. The CDR3: CASSSGAGTEAFF. Written as DNA, the CDR3 is TGTGCCAGCAGCTCTGGCGCGGGGACTGAAGCTTTCTTT.

The sample holds many counts of this clonotype. The V call is TRBV12-3 or TRBV12-4, the J call TRBJ2-7, with 14 bases fitting TRBD2. J was trimmed by 6 bases and V by 5 bases; bases with no gene match: 6. This CDR3 spans 15 amino acids. The CDR3 nucleotides read TGTGCCAGCAGTAAGGGACTAGCGGGAGTGGCCGAGCAGTACTTC. As protein: CASSKGLAGVAEQYF.

This clonotype was counted a few times. The CDR3 region is CASSFRDALSANVLTF. CDR3 in DNA: TGTGCCAGCAGTTTCCGGGACGCCCTCTCGGCCAACGTCCTGACTTTC. This rearrangement joins TRBV28 to TRBJ2-6; possibly TRBD1 or TRBD2 for D (5 bases each). V was shortened by 3 bases and J by 6 bases, with 15 bases between the two germline ends. The CDR3 runs to 16 residues. Germline V lookup: CDR1 MDHEN, CDR2 SYDVKM.

This clonotype was recorded many times. V is TRBV28 and J is TRBJ2-3; D unresolved. CDR3 length equals 18 residues. Trimming pared 4 bases from V and 3 bases from J, leaving 23 bases between. Germline V gene lookup returns CDR1 MDHEN and CDR2 SYDVKM. Written as DNA, the CDR3 is TGTGCCAGCAGTTCCAACCCGAACCAACCCCAAATGACAGATACGCAGTATTTT. It encodes CASSSNPNQPQMTDTQYF. Full variable domain (rest looked up from reference TRBV28 and TRBJ2-3): DVKVTQSSRYLVKRTGEKVFLECVQDMDHENMFWYRQDPGLGLRLIYFSYDVKMKEKGDIPEGYSVSREKKERFSLILESASTNQTSMYLCASSSNPNQPQMTDTQYFGPGTRLTVL.

In its sample, this clonotype was seen many times. The chain recombines TRBV30 with TRBJ1-1; a weak D match, TRBD1 (6 bases). CDR1 and CDR2 (germline): GTSNPN, SVGIG (reference sequence). The CDR3 is made up of 13 amino acids. Trimming took off 2 bases at V and 5 bases at J, with 12 bases between the two ends. This chain's CDR3 is CAWSRGRGTEAFF. CDR3 nucleotide sequence: TGTGCCTGGAGTAGGGGCAGGGGTACTGAAGCTTTCTTT. Combining the CDR3 with reference TRBV30 and TRBJ1-1 gives the whole variable domain SQTIHQWPATLVQPVGSPLSLECTVEGTSNPNLYWYRQAAGRGLQLLFYSVGIGQISSEVPQNLSASRPQDRQFILSSKKLLLSDSGFYLCAWSRGRGTEAFFGQGTRLTVV.

This clonotype was found many times. The chain carries TRBV28 and TRBJ2-7; D is possibly TRBD1 (6 bases). The V end lost 1 base, the J end lost 2 bases, and 9 bases lay between the germline ends. In germline, CDR1 is MDHEN, CDR2 SYDVKM. The CDR3 consists of 14 residues. CDR3 loop: CASSLSGETYEQYF. The CDR3 DNA reads as TGTGCCAGCAGTTTATCAGGGGAAACCTACGAGCAGTACTTC. The entire variable domain, with the rest obtained from reference TRBV28 and TRBJ2-7, is as follows: DVKVTQSSRYLVKRTGEKVFLECVQDMDHENMFWYRQDPGLGLRLIYFSYDVKMKEKGDIPEGYSVSREKKERFSLILESASTNQTSMYLCASSLSGETYEQYFGPGTRLTVT.

This clonotype was counted ten times or more. The chain has TRBV6-6 and TRBJ2-6; D gene uncertain. V gave up 2 bases and J gave up 4 bases, with 9 bases separating them. CDR1 and CDR2 from the germline V gene are MNHNY and SVGAGI (reference sequence). The CDR3 extends over 15 amino acids. CDR3 in DNA: TGTGCCAGCAGTTACCCCGCTTCCGGGGCCAACGTCCTGACTTTC. This encodes CASSYPASGANVLTF.